This T cell receptor (beta chain) was obtained from a study of blood T cell repertoires in COVID-19. At the level of the study: Sources were T cells, B-cell-depleted T cells, or PBMCs; the material itself was cDNA or gDNA.

Seattle enrolled patients during active infection and tracked them longitudinally. This clone is a singleton in its sample. V was cut by 3 bases and J by 2 bases, with 7 bases left in between. The V gene's germline CDR1 is SGHTA and CDR2 FQGNSA. The CDR3 is 14 amino acids. Original processing notes: Amplification of reference gene primers was used by the study to estimate nucleated cell counts. Profiling relied on immunoSEQ multiplex PCR, and the TCRdb table lists in-frame clones only, not all of them. V, J and clone size are those of that table, while D and trimming were read from the DNA. Of some 290,000 clones in the sample, 88% were seen once.

Sequencing input: peripheral blood. This chain joins TRBV7-2 and TRBJ2-2; a weak D match, TRBD2 (5 bases). This receptor was identified in a woman aged 30 to 39 with COVID-19, enrolled during active disease. The chain's CDR3 is CASSFTRNTGELFF. The CDR3 coding sequence is TGTGCCAGCAGCTTCACTAGAAACACCGGGGAGCTGTTTTTT.